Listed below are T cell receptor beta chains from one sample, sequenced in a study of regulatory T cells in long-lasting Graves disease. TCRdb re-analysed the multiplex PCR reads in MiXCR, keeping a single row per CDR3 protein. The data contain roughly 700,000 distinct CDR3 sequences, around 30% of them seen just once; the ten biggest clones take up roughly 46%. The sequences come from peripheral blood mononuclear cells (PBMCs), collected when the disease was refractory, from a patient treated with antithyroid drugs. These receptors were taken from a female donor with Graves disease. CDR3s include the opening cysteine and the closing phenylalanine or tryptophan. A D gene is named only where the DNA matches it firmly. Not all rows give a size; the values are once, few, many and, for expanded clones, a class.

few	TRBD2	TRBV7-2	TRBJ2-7	CASSLTGLAVHEQYF	TGTGCCAGCAGCTTAACCGGACTAGCTGTGCACGAGCAGTACTTC
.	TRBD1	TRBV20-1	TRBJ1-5	CSARPRGQGFQPQHF	TGCAGTGCGCGCCCCCGGGGACAGGGATTTCAGCCCCAGCATTTT
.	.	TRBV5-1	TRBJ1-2	CASSPDDISGYTF	TGCGCCAGCAGCCCCGACGACATTTCTGGCTACACCTTC
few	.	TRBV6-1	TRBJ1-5	CASSPEGFSPNQPQHF	TGTGCCAGCAGTCCCGAGGGATTCAGCCCCAATCAGCCCCAGCATTTT
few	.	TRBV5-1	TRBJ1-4	CASTEGARNEKLFF	TGCGCCAGCACGGAAGGGGCGCGGAATGAAAAACTGTTTTTT
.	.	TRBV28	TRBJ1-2	CASSPTGGESGNYGYTF	TGTGCCAGCAGTCCGACGGGGGGGGAATCCGGGAACTATGGCTACACCTTC
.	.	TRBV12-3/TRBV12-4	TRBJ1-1	CASSEQGATEAFF	TGTGCCAGCAGTGAACAGGGAGCAACTGAAGCTTTCTTT
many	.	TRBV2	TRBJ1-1	CASTKERVRDTEAFF	TGTGCCAGCACCAAGGAGAGGGTAAGGGACACTGAAGCTTTCTTT
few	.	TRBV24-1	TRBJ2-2	CATSVNTGELFF	TGTGCCACCAGTGTAAACACCGGGGAGCTGTTTTTT
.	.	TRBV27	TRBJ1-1	CASSSSWGGNTEAFF	TGTGCCAGCAGTTCATCCTGGGGGGGGAACACTGAAGCTTTCTTT
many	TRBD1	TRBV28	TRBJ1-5	CASSLDRDDQPQHF	TGTGCCAGCAGCCTTGACAGGGACGATCAGCCCCAGCATTTT
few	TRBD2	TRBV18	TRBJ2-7	CASSQTSGNDEQYF	TGTGCCAGCTCACAGACTAGCGGGAACGACGAGCAGTACTTC
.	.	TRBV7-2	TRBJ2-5	CASSLGPGLLQETQYF	TGTGCCAGCAGCTTAGGCCCGGGACTGTTACAAGAGACCCAGTACTTC
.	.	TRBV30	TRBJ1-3	CAWSVWQTRNTIYF	TGTGCCTGGAGTGTATGGCAGACGAGAAACACCATATATTTT
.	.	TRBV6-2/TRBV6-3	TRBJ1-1	CASSYSDRTEAFF	TGTGCCAGCAGTTACTCCGACAGAACTGAAGCTTTCTTT
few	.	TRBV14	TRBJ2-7	CASSQRQGNYEQYF	TGTGCCAGCAGCCAAAGGCAGGGAAACTACGAGCAGTACTTC
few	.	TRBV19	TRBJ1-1	CASSIRSGLMNTEAFF	TGTGCCAGTAGTATACGCTCCGGACTCATGAACACTGAAGCTTTCTTT
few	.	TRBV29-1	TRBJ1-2	CSVVRGEEGYTF	TGCAGCGTTGTGCGGGGTGAAGAGGGCTACACCTTC
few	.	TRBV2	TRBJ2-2	CASSAQREGANTGELFF	TGTGCCAGCAGTGCCCAGAGAGAGGGGGCGAACACCGGGGAGCTGTTTTTT
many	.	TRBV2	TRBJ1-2	CASSDSLEKTRTYGYTF	TGTGCCAGCAGTGACAGTCTGGAGAAAACGAGGACTTATGGCTACACCTTC